The 31 T cell receptor beta chains below were found in one sample sequenced in a study of cytomegalovirus exposure and HLA in healthy donors. PCR was performed using 60 Vbeta and 13 Jbeta primers. TCRdb's copy holds only in-frame clones and misses some; the assay was immunoSEQ multiplex PCR. There are fewer than 150,000 clones in the sample; roughly 76% occur only once, and 1.2% lies in the top ten. The sequencing sample was made of PBMCs. The receptor set was obtained from a female donor in good health and CMV-seronegative.

The J gene is TRBJ2-3, the V gene TRBV18; perhaps TRBD2 as D (5 bases). With 3 bases removed from V and 3 bases from J, the gap between germline ends came to 16 bases. This CDR3 contains 16 residues. Per the germline V gene, CDR1 is KGHSH and CDR2 is LQKENI. Here the CDR3 reads CASSPRARGSTDTQYF. In nucleotides, the CDR3 is TGTGCCAGCTCACCGCGAGCCCGGGGAAGTACAGATACGCAGTATTTT.

This rearrangement joins TRBV6-1 to TRBJ1-5; TRBD1 might be the D (6 bases). Germline CDR1 is MNHNS and CDR2 is SASEGT. This CDR3 region has 15 residues. Trimming took 6 bases from V and 4 from J, leaving 16 bases between them. The CDR3 protein is CASSWTVVDNQPQHF. The DNA of the CDR3 is TGTGCCAGCAGCTGGACAGTGGTCGATAATCAGCCCCAGCATTTT.

The chain is built from TRBV27 and TRBJ2-7; 9 positions agree with TRBD1. CDR1 and CDR2 from the germline V gene are MNHEY and SMNVEV (reference sequence). This CDR3 has 16 amino acids. The ends lost 7 bases at V and 6 bases at J; junction bases unmatched: 16. CDR3 protein: CASKKGQGKDLTEQYF. The DNA for the CDR3 is TGTGCCAGCAAAAAGGGACAGGGTAAGGATCTCACCGAGCAGTACTTC.

The gene calls are TRBV2 and TRBJ2-5; TRBD2 agrees at 7 bases. This CDR3 has 14 residues. The V gene's germline CDR1 is SNHLY and CDR2 FYNNEI. Trimming took 5 bases from V and 3 from J; bases not matched to a gene: 6. The CDR3 region is CASSLYLAEETQYF. The CDR3 DNA is TGTGCCAGCAGTCTCTATCTAGCGGAAGAGACCCAGTACTTC.

As for this clone: Other DNA sequences from this sample encode an identical CDR3 as well. The chain couples TRBV6-5 to TRBJ1-1, with TRBD1 matching 7 bases. Trimming removed 6 bases from V and 1 base from J; junction bases left unmatched: 2. From germline, CDR1 is MNHEY and CDR2 SVGAGI. The CDR3 sequence is 13 residues long. The CDR3 DNA reads as TGTGCCAGCAGCCGGACAGGGAACACTGAAGCTTTCTTT. This gives the protein CASSRTGNTEAFF.

This chain links TRBV28 with TRBJ1-1; 9 nucleotides align to TRBD1. This CDR3 is 12 amino acids long. Unmatched junction bases numbered 1, after V lost 1 base and J lost 10 bases. From germline, CDR1 is MDHEN and CDR2 SYDVKM. The CDR3 DNA reads TGTGCCAGCAGTTTATACAGGGGGCTAGCTTTCTTT. Translation: CASSLYRGLAFF.

The CDR3, as DNA: TGTGCCAGCAGTCAAAAAACACTACTAGGGAACACCGGGGAGCTGTTTTTT. The encoded protein is CASSQKTLLGNTGELFF. The chain is built from TRBV6-4 and TRBJ2-2; perhaps TRBD2 as D (5 bases). Germline CDR1 is MRHNA and CDR2 is SNTAGT. This CDR3 region has 17 residues. V dropped 5 bases and J dropped 1 base, with 17 bases sitting between them.

The rearrangement uses TRBV6-5 and TRBJ1-4; 9 positions match TRBD1. The CDR3 totals 16 residues. Germline assignment: CDR1 MNHEY and CDR2 SVGAGI. The V gene end was trimmed by 2 bases and the J gene end by 11 bases; junction bases not matched to a gene: 12. The CDR3 region is CASSYGGTGTIGKLFF. As DNA, the CDR3 is TGTGCCAGCAGTTACGGCGGGACAGGGACGATCGGGAAACTGTTTTTT.

V gene TRBV7-9 combines with J gene TRBJ1-2, with 8 positions matching TRBD1. The germline V gene encodes CDR1 SEHNR and CDR2 FQNEAQ (reference sequence). Trimming cost V 0 bases and J 6 bases; bases outside gene matches: 3. The CDR3 is 14 amino acids. The CDR3 nucleotides are TGTGCCAGCAGCTTAGCCCAGGGGGCGGATGGCTACACCTTC. It encodes CASSLAQGADGYTF.

The chain combines TRBV27 with TRBJ1-5; D gene unclear. With 3 bases removed from V and 5 bases from J, the gap between germline ends came to 11 bases. Germline CDR1 and CDR2: MNHEY and SMNVEV (reference sequence). The length of the CDR3 is 14 residues. The CDR3 protein is CASSFRGPHQPQHF. Written as DNA, the CDR3 is TGTGCCAGCAGTTTCAGAGGGCCCCATCAGCCCCAGCATTTT.

This clone occurred a few times. CDR3 loop: CASSLQRAQHF. CDR3 bases: TGTGCCAGCAGTCTCCAACGAGCCCAGCATTTT. The chain has TRBV2 and TRBJ1-5; no firm D call. Germline V gene data show CDR1 as SNHLY and CDR2 as FYNNEI. The CDR3 is 11 amino acids. V lost 5 bases and J 11 bases, leaving 10 bases between the germline ends.

This CDR3 is CASSPLPTGLNTEAFF. Written as DNA, the CDR3 is TGTGCCAGCAGCCCCCTCCCGACAGGCCTGAACACTGAAGCTTTCTTT. This chain joins TRBV2 and TRBJ1-1; maybe TRBD1 (6 bases). V was trimmed by 6 bases and J by 0 bases, leaving 17 bases between them. The CDR3 sequence is 16 residues long. The V gene's germline CDR1 is SNHLY and CDR2 FYNNEI. The entire variable domain, with the rest obtained from reference TRBV2 and TRBJ1-1, is as follows: EPEVTQTPSHQVTQMGQEVILRCVPISNHLYFYWYRQILGQKVEFLVSFYNNEISEKSEIFDDQFSVERPDGSNFTLKIRSTKLEDSAMYFCASSPLPTGLNTEAFFGQGTRLTVV.

The chain uses TRBV9 and TRBJ2-7, with 8 bases lining up with TRBD2. V lost 0 bases to trimming and J lost 4 bases; unmatched junction nucleotides: 6. CDR1 and CDR2 from the germline V gene are SGDLS and YYNGEE. This CDR3 comprises 15 residues. CDR3 nucleotide sequence: TGTGCCAGCAGCGTAGGCCTAGCGGGTGATTACGAGCAGTACTTC. This translates into CASSVGLAGDYEQYF.

V gene TRBV20-1 combines with J gene TRBJ2-7; D uncertain. The CDR3 spans 11 residues. V lost 6 bases and J 4 bases, leaving 10 bases between the germline ends. Germline V gene sequence: CDR1 DFQATT, CDR2 SNEGSKA (reference sequence). DNA for the CDR3: TGCAGTGCGAGTCGACTTTACGAGCAGTACTTC. This sequence encodes CSASRLYEQYF.

The chain links TRBV2 to TRBJ2-3, with TRBD2 identical over 9 bases. Trimming took 4 bases from V and 2 from J; bases not matched to a gene: 4. Germline loops: CDR1 SNHLY, CDR2 FYNNEI. This CDR3 has 15 amino acids. In DNA form, the CDR3 reads TGTGCCAGCAGTGCTACTAGCGGGTACACAGATACGCAGTATTTT. As protein: CASSATSGYTDTQYF.

This clone was recorded once. V gene TRBV6-5 combines with J gene TRBJ2-1, with D perhaps matching TRBD2 (6 bases). CDR1 is MNHEY and CDR2 is SVGAGI in the germline V gene. This CDR3 is 14 amino acids long. Deletions cut 2 bases from V and 4 bases from J, with 9 bases between. CDR3 loop: CASSYPGLYNEQFF. The CDR3 DNA reads as TGTGCCAGCAGTTACCCCGGACTATACAATGAGCAGTTCTTC.

V usage is TRBV4-2 and J usage is TRBJ2-1; 10 bases fit TRBD2. The ends lost 0 bases at V and 0 bases at J; junction bases unmatched: 5. Germline assignment: CDR1 LGHNA and CDR2 YNFKEQ. This CDR3 contains 18 residues. For the CDR3, the DNA is TGTGCCAGCAGCCAAGACCCCCTAGCGGGAGACTCCTACAATGAGCAGTTCTTC. Protein product: CASSQDPLAGDSYNEQFF.

The J gene is TRBJ2-7, the V gene TRBV27; the match to TRBD2 covers 9 bases. V lost 3 bases to trimming and J lost 4 bases; unmatched junction nucleotides: 4. This CDR3 comprises 14 residues. Germline loops: CDR1 MNHEY, CDR2 SMNVEV (reference sequence). CDR3 DNA sequence: TGTGCCAGCAGTTTCGCGGGAGGGCCATACGAGCAGTACTTC. Its translation is CASSFAGGPYEQYF.

DNA for the CDR3: TGTGCCAGCAGCCTAAATTCAGCGGGAATCTATGGCTACACCTTC. Translation gives CASSLNSAGIYGYTF. This chain uses TRBV4-2 with TRBJ1-2; D uncertain. The germline CDR1 and CDR2 sequences are LGHNA and YNFKEQ. V lost 4 bases to trimming and J lost 4 bases, with 16 bases between them. There are 15 residues in the CDR3.

This clone was detected only a few times. This rearrangement joins TRBV11-2 to TRBJ1-1; tentative D call: TRBD1 (5 bases). CDR1 and CDR2 (germline): SGHAT, FQNNGV. The V end lost 1 base, the J end lost 1 base, and 7 bases lay between the germline ends. This CDR3 has 14 residues. CDR3 bases: TGTGCCAGCAGCTTAGGCGGGGCGAACACTGAAGCTTTCTTT. This sequence encodes CASSLGGANTEAFF.

This chain connects TRBV5-1 to TRBJ2-1, with 13 nucleotides matching TRBD2. Losses at the gene ends were 3 bases for V and 10 bases for J; bases not matched to a gene: 10. The CDR3 runs to 16 residues. In germline, CDR1 is SGHRS, CDR2 YFSETQ. This chain's CDR3 is CASSSGLAGDLGEQFF. The CDR3, as DNA: TGCGCCAGCAGCTCTGGACTAGCGGGGGACCTGGGGGAGCAGTTCTTC. The whole variable domain, filled in from reference TRBV5-1 and TRBJ2-1, reads KAGVTQTPRYLIKTRGQQVTLSCSPISGHRSVSWYQQTPGQGLQFLFEYFSETQRNKGNFPGRFSGRQFSNSRSEMNVSTLELGDSALYLCASSSGLAGDLGEQFFGPGTRLTVL.

The genes are TRBV19 and TRBJ2-7; TRBD1 matches 10 bases. There are 15 residues in the CDR3. The J segment lost 3 bases and the V segment lost 3 bases, leaving 5 bases of the junction unmatched. The germline CDR1 and CDR2 sequences are LNHDA and SQIVND (reference sequence). The chain's CDR3 is CASSMGTGVLYEQYF. The CDR3 DNA is TGTGCCAGTAGTATGGGGACAGGGGTCCTCTACGAGCAGTACTTC.

The chain employs TRBV6-1 and TRBJ1-1; D possibly corresponds to TRBD1 (5 bases). V was pared by 2 bases and J by 7 bases, with 8 bases between. The CDR3 is 12 residues long. Germline CDR1 and CDR2: MNHNS and SASEGT. CDR3: CASSEWGGEAFF. In nucleotides, the CDR3 is TGTGCCAGCAGTGAATGGGGCGGTGAAGCTTTCTTT.

The chain links TRBV29-1 to TRBJ2-1, with 7 bases aligning to TRBD1. Germline V gene sequence: CDR1 SQVTM, CDR2 ANQGSEA. This CDR3 has 12 residues. The V and J ends lost 7 bases and 6 bases, in that order; junction bases with no gene match: 6. CDR3 sequence reads: CSERQGFNEQFF. The DNA of the CDR3 is TGCAGCGAGAGACAGGGTTTCAATGAGCAGTTCTTC.

The rearrangement uses TRBV10-3 and TRBJ2-1, with 8 positions matching TRBD2. The CDR3 loop spans 14 amino acids. Unmatched junction bases numbered 8, after V lost 11 bases and J lost 2 bases. Germline V lookup: CDR1 ENHRY, CDR2 SYGVKD. The CDR3 spells CASGAGGTYNEQFF. The DNA of the CDR3 is TGTGCCTCCGGGGCGGGAGGAACCTACAATGAGCAGTTCTTC.

The chain has TRBV7-6 and TRBJ2-1; D uncertain. Trimming shortened V by 0 bases and J by 8 bases, and 11 bases separated the two germline ends. CDR3 length: 14 residues. Germline V gene lookup returns CDR1 SGHVS and CDR2 FNYEAQ. In DNA, the CDR3 is TGTGCCAGCAGCTTAGCAGTCCGAGAGGATGAGCAGTTCTTC. Its protein is CASSLAVREDEQFF.

The chain joins TRBV29-1 to TRBJ2-1, with no clear D. V was cut by 5 bases and J by 4 bases, with 6 bases left in between. The CDR3 sequence is 11 residues long. In germline, CDR1 is SQVTM, CDR2 ANQGSEA. CDR3 coding DNA: TGCAGCGTTATCAGGTACAATGAGCAGTTCTTC. As protein: CSVIRYNEQFF.

This clone was picked up one time. The chain links TRBV7-9 to TRBJ2-5; perhaps TRBD1 as D (6 bases). The CDR3 spans 15 residues. Trimming took off 3 bases at V and 1 base at J, with 12 bases between the two ends. The germline V gene encodes CDR1 SEHNR and CDR2 FQNEAQ (reference sequence). For the CDR3, the DNA is TGTGCCAGCAGCTTTACAGGGAGTGTCCAAGAGACCCAGTACTTC. Translating it yields CASSFTGSVQETQYF.

This chain connects TRBV27 to TRBJ1-1; no firm D call. Trimming shortened V by 6 bases and J by 7 bases, and 12 bases separated the two germline ends. Germline assignment: CDR1 MNHEY and CDR2 SMNVEV (reference sequence). The CDR3 length is 12 residues. CDR3 sequence reads: CASSRGPFEAFF. The CDR3 region has the DNA TGTGCCAGCAGCCGAGGGCCGTTTGAAGCTTTCTTT.

This clone occurred a few times. This chain links TRBV21-1 with TRBJ2-5; TRBD2 is the table's D call and was not checked against the DNA. TRBV21-1 is designated a pseudogene. The CDR3 is made up of 18 amino acids. CDR3 nucleotides: TGTGCCAGCAGCAAAGGGACGGCCATAGCGGGGCAACAAGAGACCCAGTACTTC. It is translated as CASSKGTAIAGQQETQYF.

The rearrangement links TRBV28 to TRBJ1-5; TRBD1 matches at 10 bases. The trim removed 7 bases at V and 9 bases at J, leaving 24 bases unmatched. The CDR3 loop spans 19 amino acids. Germline assignment: CDR1 MDHEN and CDR2 SYDVKM. CDR3 nucleotide sequence: TGTGCCAGCACCCCAGGACAGGGGGAATCTAGTATAGCAATCACGCCCCAGCATTTT. Its translation: CASTPGQGESSIAITPQHF.